The 4 T cell receptor beta chains given below trace back to one sample, sequenced in a study of T cell responses to AZD1222 COVID-19 vaccine (dated by TCRdb to the early 2020s). In light of the paper, this sample's time point label describes: baseline before first vaccination. To prepare the library, the immunoSEQ multiplex PCR assay was applied. Not all clones reach the TCRdb copy of this immuneACCESS table, which keeps in-frame sequences only. Checked studies attribute under half of the gap to unresolved V genes and leave the rest unexplained. The sample yields under 100,000 clones; over 80% were counted once. The ten largest clones represent roughly 15% of the sample. The sample was peripheral blood, taken on day 0 of AZD1222 vaccination. These receptors were collected from an adult in good health.

The chain uses TRBV7-2 and TRBJ1-5; D remains ambiguous. Trimming removed 5 bases at V and 2 bases at J, with 7 bases between. Germline CDR1 and CDR2: SGHTA and FQGNSA. The CDR3 is 13 residues long. The CDR3 here is CASSLGRNQPQHF. For the CDR3, the DNA is TGTGCCAGCAGCCTTGGTCGCAATCAGCCCCAGCATTTT.

This clone was detected only once. This chain uses TRBV13 with TRBJ1-1; 9 bases fit TRBD1. The CDR3 has 14 amino acids. After removal of 1 base from V and 7 bases from J, the junction contained 4 bases not matched to a gene. Germline-derived CDR1 and CDR2 are PRHDT and FYEKMQ (reference sequence). The CDR3 DNA reads as TGTGCCAGCAGCTTAGCGGGACAGGGCGTTGAAGCTTTCTTT. Amino acids: CASSLAGQGVEAFF.

The chain employs TRBV28 and TRBJ2-7; D is unresolved. The germline V and J ends were trimmed by 5 bases and 0 bases, with 2 bases remaining between them. This CDR3 region has 11 residues. CDR1 and CDR2 (germline): MDHEN, SYDVKM. CDR3 sequence (DNA): TGTGCCAGCAGTGTCTCCTACGAGCAGTACTTC. The encoded protein is CASSVSYEQYF. Based on the CDR3 plus reference TRBV28 and TRBJ2-7, the full variable domain is DVKVTQSSRYLVKRTGEKVFLECVQDMDHENMFWYRQDPGLGLRLIYFSYDVKMKEKGDIPEGYSVSREKKERFSLILESASTNQTSMYLCASSVSYEQYFGPGTRLTVT.

The chain recombines TRBV9 with TRBJ2-5; a possible D gene is TRBD1 (6 bases). CDR3 length: 15 residues. Looked up from germline, CDR1 is SGDLS and CDR2 is YYNGEE. Trimming shortened V by 2 bases and J by 2 bases, and 13 bases separated the two germline ends. CDR3 coding DNA: TGTGCCAGCAGCGTGGTGGGACAAGATCAAGAGACCCAGTACTTC. As protein: CASSVVGQDQETQYF.